This TCR beta chain was obtained from a study of CDR3 diversity in severe acne. Germline V gene lookup returns CDR1 SGHTA and CDR2 FQGNSA. The CDR3 is 16 amino acids. V lost 1 base to trimming and J lost 1 base, with 14 bases between them. Via MiXCR, TCRdb re-called the PCR reads, giving one row per CDR3 protein. The sample has 85,000 to 120,000 distinct CDR3 sequences, more than 45% seen once. The clonotype originates from a male donor with acne. The chain employs TRBV7-2 and TRBJ2-7, with D perhaps being TRBD1 or TRBD2 (5 bases each). The sequenced material came from blood. The CDR3 protein is CASSLGSGTVSYEQYF. CDR3 coding DNA: TGTGCCAGCAGCTTAGGCTCCGGGACGGTATCCTACGAGCAGTACTTC. The full variable domain, completed using reference TRBV7-2 and TRBJ2-7, is GAGVSQSPSNKVTEKGKDVELRCDPISGHTALYWYRQSLGQGLEFLIYFQGNSAPDKSGLPSDRFSAERTGGSVSTLTIQRTQQEDSAVYLCASSLGSGTVSYEQYFGPGTRLTVT.